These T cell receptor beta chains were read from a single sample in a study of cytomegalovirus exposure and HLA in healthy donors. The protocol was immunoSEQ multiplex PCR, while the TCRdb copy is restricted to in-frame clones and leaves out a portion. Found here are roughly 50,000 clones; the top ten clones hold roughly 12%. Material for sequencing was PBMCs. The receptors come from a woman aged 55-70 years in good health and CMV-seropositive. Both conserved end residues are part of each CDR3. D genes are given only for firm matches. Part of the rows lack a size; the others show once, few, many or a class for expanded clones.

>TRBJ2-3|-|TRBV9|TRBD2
CASSDGTSDSTDTQYF
TGTGCCAGCAGCGATGGGACTAGCGATAGCACAGATACGCAGTATTTT
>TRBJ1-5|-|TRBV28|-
CASTDSRNQPQHF
TGTGCCAGTACCGACAGTCGCAATCAGCCCCAGCATTTT
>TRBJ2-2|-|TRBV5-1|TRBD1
CASSLPTGDAGELFF
TGCGCCAGCAGCTTACCGACAGGGGATGCCGGGGAGCTGTTTTTT
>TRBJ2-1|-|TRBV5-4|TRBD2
CASSSTSGGRYNEQFF
TGTGCCAGCAGTTCGACTAGCGGGGGGCGGTACAATGAGCAGTTCTTC
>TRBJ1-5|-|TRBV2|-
CASSFDSNSNQPQHF
TGTGCCAGCAGCTTCGACAGCAATAGCAATCAGCCCCAGCATTTT
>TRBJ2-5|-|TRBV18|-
CASSMYQETQYF
TGTGCCAGCTCCATGTACCAAGAGACCCAGTACTTC
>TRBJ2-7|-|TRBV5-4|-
CASSVNSYEQYF
TGTGCCAGCAGCGTTAATTCCTACGAGCAGTACTTC
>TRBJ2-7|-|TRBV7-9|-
CASSFAGIYEQYF
TGTGCCAGCAGCTTTGCGGGGATCTACGAGCAGTACTTC
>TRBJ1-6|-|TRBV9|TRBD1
CASSGGGTGFNSPLHF
TGTGCCAGCAGCGGGGGGGGGACAGGATTTAATTCACCCCTCCACTTT
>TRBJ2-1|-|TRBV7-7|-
CASSPGEAGGQFF
TGTGCTAGCAGCCCCGGGGAGGCGGGTGGGCAGTTCTTC
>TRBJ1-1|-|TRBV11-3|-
CASSSYRPGAEAFF
TGTGCCAGCAGCTCGTACAGGCCGGGCGCTGAAGCTTTCTTT
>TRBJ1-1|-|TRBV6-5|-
CASSYLRNTEAFF
TGTGCCAGCAGTTACCTGCGAAACACTGAAGCTTTCTTT
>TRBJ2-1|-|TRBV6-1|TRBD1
CASSDGTGATYNEQFF
TGTGCCAGCAGTGATGGGACAGGCGCTACCTACAATGAGCAGTTCTTC
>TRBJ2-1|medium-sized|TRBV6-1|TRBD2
CASLDLAGGDSEQFF
TGTGCCAGCCTCGATCTAGCGGGGGGCGATAGTGAGCAGTTCTTC
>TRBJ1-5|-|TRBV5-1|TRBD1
CASSLARTGQPQHF
TGCGCCAGCAGCTTGGCAAGGACAGGACAGCCCCAGCATTTT
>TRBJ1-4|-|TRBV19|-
CASSTRGKGEKLFF
TGTGCCAGTAGTACCCGAGGGAAAGGCGAAAAACTGTTTTTT
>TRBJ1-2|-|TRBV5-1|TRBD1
CASSSSPGTGEAGYTF
TGCGCCAGCAGCTCAAGTCCCGGGACAGGGGAAGCTGGCTACACCTTC
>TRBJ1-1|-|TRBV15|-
CATSRDFGNTEDFF
TGTGCCACCAGCAGAGATTTCGGGAACACTGAAGATTTCTTT
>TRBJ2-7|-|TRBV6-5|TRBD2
CASRGGGGIDYEQYF
TGTGCCAGCCGGGGGGGAGGGGGTATCGACTACGAGCAGTACTTC
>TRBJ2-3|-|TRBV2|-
CASSEGGQSTDTQYF
TGTGCCAGCAGTGAAGGGGGACAAAGCACAGATACGCAGTATTTT
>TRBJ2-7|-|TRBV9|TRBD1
CASSVAGQQYEQYF
TGTGCCAGCAGCGTAGCGGGACAGCAATACGAGCAGTACTTC
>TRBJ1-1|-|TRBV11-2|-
CASSLKGQNTEAFF
TGTGCCAGCAGTCTAAAGGGGCAGAACACTGAAGCTTTCTTT
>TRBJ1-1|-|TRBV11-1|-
CASSLVQESTEAFF
TGTGCCAGCAGCTTAGTTCAAGAGTCCACTGAAGCTTTCTTT
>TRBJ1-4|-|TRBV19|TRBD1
CASSTTGTGAEKLFF
TGTGCCAGTAGTACCACCGGGACAGGGGCTGAAAAACTGTTTTTT
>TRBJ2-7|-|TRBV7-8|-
CASSLAGLPNEQYF
TGTGCCAGCAGCTTAGCGGGACTCCCAAACGAGCAGTACTTC
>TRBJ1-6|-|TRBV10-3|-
CAISEPRGSYNSPLHF
TGTGCCATCAGTGAGCCGCGAGGCTCCTATAATTCACCCCTCCACTTT
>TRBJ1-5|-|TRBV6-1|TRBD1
CASSETGGGQPQHF
TGTGCCAGCAGTGAGACAGGGGGCGGTCAGCCCCAGCATTTT
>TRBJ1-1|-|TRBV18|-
CASSPSGVMNTEAFF
TGTGCCAGCTCCCCGAGCGGAGTTATGAACACTGAAGCTTTCTTT
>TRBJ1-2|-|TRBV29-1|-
CSVVGGERENYGYTF
TGCAGCGTTGTAGGCGGGGAAAGGGAGAACTATGGCTACACCTTC